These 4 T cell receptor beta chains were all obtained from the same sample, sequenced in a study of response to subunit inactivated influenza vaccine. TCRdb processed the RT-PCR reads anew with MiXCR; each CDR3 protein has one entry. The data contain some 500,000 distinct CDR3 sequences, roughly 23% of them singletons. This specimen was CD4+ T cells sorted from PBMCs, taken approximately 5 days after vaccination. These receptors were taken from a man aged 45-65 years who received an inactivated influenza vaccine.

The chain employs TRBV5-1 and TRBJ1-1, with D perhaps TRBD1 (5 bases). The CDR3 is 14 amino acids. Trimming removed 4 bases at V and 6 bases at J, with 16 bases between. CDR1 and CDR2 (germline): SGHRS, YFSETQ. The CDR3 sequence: CASSIGTKASEAFF. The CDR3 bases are TGCGCCAGCAGCATCGGGACCAAAGCCTCTGAAGCTTTCTTT.

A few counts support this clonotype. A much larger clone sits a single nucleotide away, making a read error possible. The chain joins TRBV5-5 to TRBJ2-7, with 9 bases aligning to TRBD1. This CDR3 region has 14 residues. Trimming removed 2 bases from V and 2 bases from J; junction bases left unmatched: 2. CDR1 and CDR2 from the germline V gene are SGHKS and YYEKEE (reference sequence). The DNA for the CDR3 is TGTGCCAGCAGCTTACAGGGGGCCCCCTACGAGCAGTACTTC. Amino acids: CASSLQGAPYEQYF.

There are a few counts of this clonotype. The CDR3 nucleotides are TGTGCCAGTAGTATTAATCTGATACCCTACGAGCAGTACTTC. It codes for CASSINLIPYEQYF. The chain recombines TRBV19 with TRBJ2-7; D gene ambiguous. In germline, CDR1 is LNHDA, CDR2 SQIVND (reference sequence). CDR3 length: 14 residues. V was cut by 3 bases and J by 2 bases, with 11 bases left in between.

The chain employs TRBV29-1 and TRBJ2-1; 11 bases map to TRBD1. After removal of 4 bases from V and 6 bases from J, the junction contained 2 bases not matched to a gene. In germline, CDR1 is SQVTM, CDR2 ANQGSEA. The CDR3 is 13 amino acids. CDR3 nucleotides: TGCAGCGTTGGTGGGACAGGGGGCAATGAGCAGTTCTTC. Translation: CSVGGTGGNEQFF.